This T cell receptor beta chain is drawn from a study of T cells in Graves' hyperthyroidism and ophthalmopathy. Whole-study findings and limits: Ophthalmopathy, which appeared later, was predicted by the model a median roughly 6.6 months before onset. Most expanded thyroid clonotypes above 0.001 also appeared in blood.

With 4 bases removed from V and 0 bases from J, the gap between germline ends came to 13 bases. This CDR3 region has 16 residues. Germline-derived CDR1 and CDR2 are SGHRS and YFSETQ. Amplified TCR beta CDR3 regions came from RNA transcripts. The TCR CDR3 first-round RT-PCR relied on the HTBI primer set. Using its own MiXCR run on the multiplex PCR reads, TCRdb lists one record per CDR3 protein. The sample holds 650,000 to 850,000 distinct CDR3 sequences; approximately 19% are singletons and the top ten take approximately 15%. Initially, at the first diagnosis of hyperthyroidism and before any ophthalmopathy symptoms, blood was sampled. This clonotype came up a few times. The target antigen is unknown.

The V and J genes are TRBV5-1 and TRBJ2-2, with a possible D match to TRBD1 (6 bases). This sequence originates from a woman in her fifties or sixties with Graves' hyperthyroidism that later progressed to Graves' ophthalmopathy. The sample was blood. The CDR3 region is CASSRGHMTNTGELFF. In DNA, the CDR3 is TGCGCCAGCAGCAGGGGACACATGACGAACACCGGGGAGCTGTTTTTT.